This TCR beta chain is drawn from a study of blood T cell repertoires in COVID-19. Authors' data handling: Amplification from reference gene primers served as the basis for estimated nucleated cell counts. Sequenced by immunoSEQ multiplex PCR; TCRdb stores in-frame clones only, minus some. That table gives V, J and clone size, and the DNA gave D and trimming. The table lists under 400,000 clones, around nine tenths of them singletons. Trimming took 4 bases from V and 9 from J, leaving 7 bases between them. CDR3 length equals 11 residues. The germline V gene encodes CDR1 MNHEY and CDR2 SVGAGI. The J gene is TRBJ2-1, the V gene TRBV6-5; D is ambiguous. This receptor was taken from a woman aged 25-40 years who had been exposed to COVID-19. The sample taken for sequencing was PBMCs or T cells enriched from blood (not recorded which). CDR3 bases: TGTGCCAGCAGTTTCTCCGGTGAGCAGTTCTTC. It translates to CASSFSGEQFF.